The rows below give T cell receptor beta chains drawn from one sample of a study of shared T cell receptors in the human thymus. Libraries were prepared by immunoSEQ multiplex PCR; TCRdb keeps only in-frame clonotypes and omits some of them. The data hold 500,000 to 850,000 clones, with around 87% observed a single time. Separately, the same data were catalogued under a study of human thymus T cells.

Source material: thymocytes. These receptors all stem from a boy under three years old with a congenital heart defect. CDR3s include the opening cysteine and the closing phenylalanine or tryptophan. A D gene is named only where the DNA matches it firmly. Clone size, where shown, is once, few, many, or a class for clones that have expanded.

CDR3aa: CASSKATGSYGYTF; CDR3nt: TGTGCCAGCAGCAAAGCCACAGGGAGCTATGGCTACACCTTC; d_gene: -; abundance: -; j_gene: TRBJ1-2; v_gene: TRBV21-1
CDR3aa: CASSQDNSGGALSTDTQYF; CDR3nt: TGCGCCAGCAGCCAAGATAACAGCGGGGGGGCCTTGAGCACAGATACGCAGTATTTT; d_gene: TRBD2; abundance: -; j_gene: TRBJ2-3; v_gene: TRBV4-3
CDR3aa: CSAATVRLNTIYF; CDR3nt: TGCAGCGCCGCGACAGTTCGCCTAAACACCATATATTTT; d_gene: -; abundance: -; j_gene: TRBJ1-3; v_gene: TRBV29-1
CDR3aa: CASSVASLPSPKNTEAFF; CDR3nt: TGTGCCAGCAGCGTAGCTAGCCTACCAAGCCCCAAGAACACTGAAGCTTTCTTT; d_gene: -; abundance: -; j_gene: TRBJ1-1; v_gene: TRBV9
CDR3aa: CATSRGLDNEQFF; CDR3nt: TGTGCCACCAGCAGAGGGCTAGACAATGAGCAGTTCTTC; d_gene: -; abundance: -; j_gene: TRBJ2-1; v_gene: TRBV15
CDR3aa: CASSTRAGSTDTQYF; CDR3nt: TGTGCCAGCAGCACGCGAGCGGGAAGCACAGATACGCAGTATTTT; d_gene: TRBD2; abundance: once; j_gene: TRBJ2-3; v_gene: TRBV5-6
CDR3aa: CASSPRPGLSYEQYF; CDR3nt: TGTGCCAGCAGCCCCCGACCGGGTCTCTCCTACGAGCAGTACTTC; d_gene: -; abundance: -; j_gene: TRBJ2-7; v_gene: TRBV5-4
CDR3aa: CASSPGTAMNTEAFF; CDR3nt: TGTGCCAGCAGCCCCGGGACAGCTATGAACACTGAAGCTTTCTTT; d_gene: TRBD1; abundance: -; j_gene: TRBJ1-1; v_gene: TRBV5-6
CDR3aa: CASSVTSGGEHNEQFF; CDR3nt: TGTGCCAGCAGTGTCACTAGCGGGGGGGAGCACAATGAGCAGTTCTTC; d_gene: TRBD2; abundance: -; j_gene: TRBJ2-1; v_gene: TRBV2
CDR3aa: CATTQFYNEQFF; CDR3nt: TGTGCCACCACCCAGTTCTACAATGAGCAGTTCTTC; d_gene: -; abundance: -; j_gene: TRBJ2-1; v_gene: TRBV15
CDR3aa: CASSLWEGMNTEAFF; CDR3nt: TGTGCCAGCAGTTTATGGGAGGGAATGAACACTGAAGCTTTCTTT; d_gene: -; abundance: -; j_gene: TRBJ1-1; v_gene: TRBV28
CDR3aa: CASSFCGSSDEQYF; CDR3nt: TGTGCCAGCAGTTTCTGCGGGAGTAGCGACGAGCAGTACTTC; d_gene: TRBD2; abundance: -; j_gene: TRBJ2-7; v_gene: TRBV28
CDR3aa: CASSPDRAYYEQYF; CDR3nt: TGTGCCAGCAGCCCCGACAGGGCCTACTACGAGCAGTACTTC; d_gene: TRBD1; abundance: -; j_gene: TRBJ2-7; v_gene: TRBV7-2
CDR3aa: CASSDKGGGQVGQPQHF; CDR3nt: TGTGCCAGCAGTGACAAAGGTGGAGGGCAGGTCGGTCAGCCCCAGCATTTT; d_gene: -; abundance: -; j_gene: TRBJ1-5; v_gene: TRBV2
CDR3aa: CASSRRLAGVDTQYF; CDR3nt: TGTGCCAGCAGCCGCCGACTAGCGGGGGTCGATACGCAGTATTTT; d_gene: TRBD2; abundance: once; j_gene: TRBJ2-3; v_gene: TRBV7-9
CDR3aa: CASTPGSLAGGYNEQFF; CDR3nt: TGTGCCAGCACCCCAGGGAGCCTAGCGGGAGGGTACAATGAGCAGTTCTTC; d_gene: TRBD2; abundance: -; j_gene: TRBJ2-1; v_gene: TRBV28